This entry features one TCR beta chain sequence. Its target is not known. These data originate in a study of graft-versus-host responses after intestinal transplantation. Across the study: Multivisceral, liver-intestinal, or isolated intestinal grafts went to recipients. Once they had received anti-thymocyte globulin induction, all recipients took tacrolimus and steroids for about 3 years. Overall study findings and caveats: GvH clonotypes were identified within recipient marrow, with a subset emerging first in ileum or blood. Allografts of patients with graft-donor T cell macrochimerism showed high graft-versus-host to host-versus-graft clone ratios.

This CDR3 spans 14 amino acids. CDR1 is SEHNR and CDR2 is FQNEAQ in the germline V gene (reference sequence). The V gene end was trimmed by 4 bases and the J gene end by 7 bases; junction bases not matched to a gene: 6. The method was immunoSEQ multiplex PCR; TCRdb's version includes in-frame clones alone and lacks a portion of them. This table has roughly 3,000 clones, 75% to 85% appearing once. To release intraepithelial and lamina propria lymphocytes, the graft tissue was processed. This specimen was ileum tissue, taken approximately 17 and 21 days after intestinal transplantation. The chain has TRBV7-9 and TRBJ2-3, with 9 bases that match TRBD2. The TCR sequence derives from a human patient who received an intestinal transplant, so some T cells may come from the graft donor. The CDR3 region has the DNA TGTGCCAGCAGCTCGGCGGGGGGGTGGAATACGCAGTATTTT. Protein sequence: CASSSAGGWNTQYF.